This T cell receptor beta chain was sequenced in a study of T cell changes during pregnancy in multiple sclerosis. CDR1 is MNHEY and CDR2 is SVGAGI in the germline V gene. The length of the CDR3 is 13 residues. V was pared by 1 base and J by 5 bases, with 9 bases between. Sequencing was performed with immunoSEQ multiplex PCR; in TCRdb, only in-frame clones are kept and a portion is missing. The sample holds just under 65,000 clones, about 93% seen once. The origin of this receptor is a female donor with multiple sclerosis, enrolled in a pregnancy study. The sequences come from CD8+ T cells from peripheral blood mononuclear cells, collected in the second trimester of pregnancy. This chain joins TRBV6-5 and TRBJ2-7; D possibly corresponds to TRBD1 (5 bases). This CDR3 is CASSYFKGNEQYF. CDR3 sequence (DNA): TGTGCCAGCAGTTACTTTAAGGGGAACGAGCAGTACTTC.